Listed here are 8 T cell receptor beta chains from one sample, sequenced in a study of T-cell memory formation after mild COVID-19. A single record per CDR3 protein comes from TCRdb applying MiXCR to the 5' RACE reads. The sample consists of 300,000 to 400,000 distinct CDR3 sequences, around a fifth of them appearing once. The sequenced material came from PBMCs or a T cell subset sorted from them (not recorded which). Source of these receptors: an adult woman who had mild COVID-19 (a few samples of this study predate the infection). Cell type and time point are not known.

The genes are TRBV7-9 and TRBJ2-2, with D unclear. This CDR3 is built from 13 residues. Trimming removed 5 bases from V and 5 bases from J, with 9 bases in between. CDR1 and CDR2 (germline): SEHNR, FQNEAQ (reference sequence). CDR3 coding DNA: TGTGCCAGCAGCCCGACTTGGACCGGGGAGCTGTTTTTT. Translated: CASSPTWTGELFF.

This clonotype was seen more than once but under ten times. The chain couples TRBV7-2 to TRBJ2-1; D unclear. V was clipped by 3 bases and J by 3 bases, with 9 bases between them. This CDR3 comprises 14 residues. CDR1 SGHTA and CDR2 FQGNSA come from the germline V gene. CDR3 residues: CASSLSPGYNEQFF. In DNA, the CDR3 is TGTGCCAGCAGCTTGTCCCCCGGCTACAATGAGCAGTTCTTC.

This clonotype came up many times. The chain combines TRBV5-1 with TRBJ2-3; TRBD1 matches at 10 bases. The CDR3 contains 15 residues. CDR1 is SGHRS and CDR2 is YFSETQ in the germline V gene. V lost 2 bases to trimming and J lost 1 base; unmatched junction nucleotides: 1. The CDR3 reads CASSFGQGGTDTQYF. The CDR3 DNA reads TGCGCCAGCAGCTTTGGACAGGGGGGCACAGATACGCAGTATTTT.

This clonotype was recorded a few times. The rearrangement uses TRBV7-3 and TRBJ1-1, with TRBD1 identical over 9 bases. This CDR3 is 16 amino acids long. CDR1 and CDR2 (germline): SGHTA, FQGTGA. Trimming cost V 1 base and J 4 bases; bases outside gene matches: 7. The CDR3 region is CASSLMGTGSGTEAFF. The CDR3, as DNA: TGTGCCAGCAGCTTAATGGGGACAGGGAGCGGCACTGAAGCTTTCTTT. The variable domain in full, with the rest retrieved from reference TRBV7-3 and TRBJ1-1, is GAGVSQTPSNKVTEKGKYVELRCDPISGHTALYWYRQSLGQGPEFLIYFQGTGAADDSGLPNDRFFAVRPEGSVSTLKIQRTERGDSAVYLCASSLMGTGSGTEAFFGQGTRLTVV.

This clonotype was picked up a small number of times. Here the CDR3 reads CASSGGGEGLKLFF. The CDR3 coding sequence is TGTGCCAGCAGTGGGGGGGGAGAGGGCCTGAAGCTTTTCTTT. The genes are TRBV9 and TRBJ1-1; D perhaps matches TRBD1 (5 bases). Germline values: CDR1 SGDLS, CDR2 YYNGEE. This CDR3 contains 14 residues. V lost 5 bases and J 13 bases, leaving 24 bases between the germline ends.

The V call is TRBV20-1, the J call TRBJ2-7; 11 bases line up with TRBD2. This CDR3 contains 15 residues. Germline V CDR1 and CDR2: DFQATT, SNEGSKA (reference sequence). Trimming took 4 bases from V and 2 from J; bases not matched to a gene: 7. The chain's CDR3 is CSATIAGGKPYEQYF. The CDR3 DNA follows: TGCAGTGCTACTATAGCGGGAGGGAAACCCTACGAGCAGTACTTC.

The V and J genes are TRBV5-1 and TRBJ1-1; D might be TRBD1 (5 bases). V was shortened by 5 bases and J by 1 base, with 12 bases between the two germline ends. Germline CDR1 SGHRS, CDR2 YFSETQ. CDR3 length: 14 amino acids. CDR3 region: CASRTSTENTEAFF. The CDR3, as DNA: TGCGCCAGCAGGACATCGACAGAGAACACTGAAGCTTTCTTT.

The chain recombines TRBV6-1 with TRBJ2-7; TRBD1 matches 8 bases. From germline, CDR1 is MNHNS and CDR2 SASEGT. This CDR3 has 14 residues. The trim removed 7 bases at V and 3 bases at J, leaving 8 bases unmatched. The CDR3 DNA is TGTGCCAGCATGTCCCGGGACAGGAACTACGAGCAGTACTTC. Encoded protein: CASMSRDRNYEQYF.